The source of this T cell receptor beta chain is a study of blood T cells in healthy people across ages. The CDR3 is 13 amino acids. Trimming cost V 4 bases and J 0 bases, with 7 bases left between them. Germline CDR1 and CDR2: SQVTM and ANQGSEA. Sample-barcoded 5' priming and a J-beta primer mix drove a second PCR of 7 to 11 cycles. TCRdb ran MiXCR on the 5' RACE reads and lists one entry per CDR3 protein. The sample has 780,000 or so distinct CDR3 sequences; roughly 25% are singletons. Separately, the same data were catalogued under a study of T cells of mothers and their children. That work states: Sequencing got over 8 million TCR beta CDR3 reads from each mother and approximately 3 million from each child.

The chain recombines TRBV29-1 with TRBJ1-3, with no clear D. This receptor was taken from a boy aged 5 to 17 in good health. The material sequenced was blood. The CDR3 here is CSVGAGSGNTIYF. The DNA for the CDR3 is TGCAGCGTTGGGGCGGGCTCTGGAAACACCATATATTTT.